Listed here are 5 T cell receptor beta chains from one sample, sequenced in a study of blood T cell repertoires in COVID-19. TCRdb's copy holds only in-frame clones and misses some; the assay was immunoSEQ multiplex PCR. The sample has around 290,000 clones, roughly 86% seen once; the top ten hold around 1%. The sequencing input was PBMCs or T cells enriched from blood (not recorded which). The receptors were gathered from a woman aged 30 to 39 who had recovered from COVID-19.

This clone was counted once. The chain carries TRBV5-4 and TRBJ2-1; 7 bases map to TRBD1. Losses at the gene ends were 1 base for V and 3 bases for J; bases not matched to a gene: 10. The CDR3 contains 17 residues. Per germline, CDR1 SGHNT and CDR2 YYREEE (reference sequence). CDR3 sequence reads: CASSLRVVQGNYNEQFF. The CDR3 DNA reads as TGTGCCAGCAGCTTGAGGGTAGTACAGGGGAACTACAATGAGCAGTTCTTC.

A single count supports this clone. V usage is TRBV2 and J usage is TRBJ2-1; tentatively, D is TRBD2 (5 bases). The CDR3 sequence is 14 residues long. In germline, CDR1 is SNHLY, CDR2 FYNNEI. V lost 3 bases to trimming and J lost 4 bases, with 10 bases between them. In nucleotides, the CDR3 is TGTGCCAGCAGTGAGGAGGCCCAATACAATGAGCAGTTCTTC. It is translated as CASSEEAQYNEQFF.

A single count supports this clone. The chain joins TRBV19 to TRBJ2-1; 9 nucleotides line up with TRBD1. Germline lookup yields CDR1 LNHDA and CDR2 SQIVND (reference sequence). V was pared by 3 bases and J by 7 bases, with 10 bases of the junction left unmatched. The CDR3 is 16 residues long. In DNA form, the CDR3 reads TGTGCCAGTAGTATTGAGGACAGGGGCCGATGGAATGAGCAGTTCTTC. Translating gives CASSIEDRGRWNEQFF.

V is TRBV28 and J is TRBJ1-1; TRBD1 is a possible D gene (6 bases). Germline CDR1 reads MDHEN; CDR2 reads SYDVKM. V was shortened by 2 bases and J by 1 base, with 8 bases between the two germline ends. The CDR3 is 14 amino acids. In DNA, the CDR3 is TGTGCCAGCAGTTTAAGGGGGAAGAACACTGAAGCTTTCTTT. It specifies CASSLRGKNTEAFF.

The rearrangement uses TRBV28 and TRBJ1-2; maybe TRBD1 (5 bases). Germline V gene sequence: CDR1 MDHEN, CDR2 SYDVKM. There are 15 residues in the CDR3. Trimming left V 3 bases short and J 5 bases short, with 16 bases between. The CDR3 protein is CASSLGGPRGYGYTF. For the CDR3, the DNA is TGTGCCAGCAGTTTGGGGGGACCCCGTGGGTATGGCTACACCTTC.